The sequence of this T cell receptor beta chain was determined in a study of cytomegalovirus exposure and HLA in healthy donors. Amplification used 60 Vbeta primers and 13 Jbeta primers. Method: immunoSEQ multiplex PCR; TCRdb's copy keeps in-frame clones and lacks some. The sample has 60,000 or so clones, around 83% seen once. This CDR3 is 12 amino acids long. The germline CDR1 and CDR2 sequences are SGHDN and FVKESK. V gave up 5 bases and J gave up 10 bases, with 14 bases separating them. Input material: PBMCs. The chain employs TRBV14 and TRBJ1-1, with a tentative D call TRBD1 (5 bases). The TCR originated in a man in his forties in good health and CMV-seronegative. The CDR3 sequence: CASSLRGGRAFF. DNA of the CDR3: TGTGCCAGCAGCTTAAGGGGAGGAAGAGCTTTCTTT.